This T cell receptor (beta chain) appears in the sequencing data of a study of human T cells and chemical hapten exposure. Study overall: Throughout the approximately 25-week study, diphenylcyclopropenone was applied weekly to the patients' scalps.

This clonotype occurred a few times. In the original workflow: The median was 95,638 TCRs per sample, ranging 23,224 to 690,600. TCRdb re-called the RACE reads through MiXCR, storing one row per CDR3 protein. TCRdb's processing, not the authors', yielded these V and J calls. The sample has around 300,000 distinct CDR3 sequences; around 7.7% are singletons. Time point: pre-sensitization, week 0. Treatment given: therapeutic diphenylcyclopropenone sensitization with weekly scalp DPC. Sequenced material: whole blood, taken in connection with sensitization to the hapten diphenylcyclopropenone (DPC). The source of this sequence is a young man with alopecia areata. Some clones in this sample may be carry-over from other donors' samples.

CDR3 sequence reads: CASSLVRYEQYF. CDR3 coding DNA: TGTGCCAGCAGCTTAGTACGATACGAGCAGTACTTC. This chain uses TRBV11-2 with TRBJ2-7; no clear D gene. CDR3 size: 12 residues. V was cut by 1 base and J by 4 bases, with 5 bases left in between. Per the germline V gene, CDR1 is SGHAT and CDR2 is FQNNGV.